A single sample is the source of the 10 T cell receptor beta chains below, sequenced in a study of blood T cell repertoires in COVID-19. Measured with immunoSEQ multiplex PCR; TCRdb has only the in-frame clones, and not every one. The data contain 310,000 or so clones, approximately 83% of them singletons. The material sequenced was peripheral blood. The origin of the receptors is a woman between 25 and 40 years old who had recovered from COVID-19.

The chain has TRBV6-5 and TRBJ2-5, with 9 nucleotides matching TRBD2. Losses at the gene ends were 0 bases for V and 2 bases for J; bases not matched to a gene: 4. The CDR3 runs 16 residues. CDR1 MNHEY and CDR2 SVGAGI come from the germline V gene. The CDR3 region is CASSYSLAGSQETQYF. In nucleotides, the CDR3 is TGTGCCAGCAGTTACTCGCTAGCGGGATCGCAAGAGACCCAGTACTTC.

In its sample, this clone was seen once. The chain carries TRBV7-2 and TRBJ2-7, with D perhaps TRBD1 (5 bases). The CDR3 loop spans 14 amino acids. CDR1 is SGHTA, CDR2 FQGNSA, per germline. V lost 6 bases, J lost 2 bases, and 14 bases lay in between. CDR3 coding DNA: TGTGCCAGCAGGCCCGGCGGACAAACCTACGAGCAGTACTTC. Protein: CASRPGGQTYEQYF. The complete variable domain, with remaining parts taken from reference TRBV7-2 and TRBJ2-7, reads GAGVSQSPSNKVTEKGKDVELRCDPISGHTALYWYRQSLGQGLEFLIYFQGNSAPDKSGLPSDRFSAERTGGSVSTLTIQRTQQEDSAVYLCASRPGGQTYEQYFGPGTRLTVT.

This clone was counted at least ten times. This chain links TRBV5-4 with TRBJ2-7; tentative D call: TRBD2 (6 bases). The CDR3 is 13 residues long. Between the trimmed V and J ends, which lost 4 bases and 4 bases, there was a span of 12 bases. CDR1 is SGHNT and CDR2 is YYREEE in the germline V gene (reference sequence). The CDR3 protein is CASSRGREYEQYF. CDR3 sequence (DNA): TGTGCCAGCAGCCGCGGCCGGGAGTACGAGCAGTACTTC.

The chain has TRBV6-5 and TRBJ1-6; D uncertain. Germline CDR1 MNHEY, CDR2 SVGAGI. This CDR3 is 14 amino acids long. V was clipped by 6 bases and J by 7 bases, with 13 bases between them. CDR3 bases: TGTGCCAGCAGGGGTGGACTGACGAATTCACCCCTCCACTTT. Protein: CASRGGLTNSPLHF.

The chain links TRBV13 to TRBJ1-6; TRBD1 might be the D (6 bases). V dropped 5 bases and J dropped 10 bases, with 9 bases sitting between them. This CDR3 has 12 amino acids. The germline V gene encodes CDR1 PRHDT and CDR2 FYEKMQ (reference sequence). CDR3 bases: TGTGCCAGCAGCCAGGGGTGGTCACCCCTCCACTTT. Protein product: CASSQGWSPLHF.

This chain links TRBV11-2 with TRBJ2-7; D is possibly TRBD2 (5 bases). The length of the CDR3 is 14 residues. CDR1 is SGHAT and CDR2 is FQNNGV in the germline V gene. V lost 3 bases, J lost 3 bases, and 12 bases lay in between. CDR3 sequence (DNA): TGTGCCAGCAGCTTGCAATCCCGGGGCTACGAGCAGTACTTC. The encoded protein is CASSLQSRGYEQYF. Full variable domain (rest looked up from reference TRBV11-2 and TRBJ2-7): EAGVAQSPRYKIIEKRQSVAFWCNPISGHATLYWYQQILGQGPKLLIQFQNNGVVDDSQLPKDRFSAERLKGVDSTLKIQPAKLEDSAVYLCASSLQSRGYEQYFGPGTRLTVT.

This sequence joins TRBV7-2 and TRBJ2-3; 16 bases are a match to TRBD2. Germline-derived CDR1 and CDR2 are SGHTA and FQGNSA. The length of the CDR3 is 19 residues. Trimming removed 5 bases from V and 0 bases from J; junction bases left unmatched: 8. As DNA, the CDR3 is TGTGCCAGCAGCGCAATTCCGGGACTAGCGGGGGGGAGCACAGATACGCAGTATTTT. Encoded protein: CASSAIPGLAGGSTDTQYF.

V and J are TRBV6-1 and TRBJ1-1; D is ambiguous. CDR3 length: 16 residues. Germline V lookup: CDR1 MNHNS, CDR2 SASEGT. V lost 2 bases to trimming and J lost 3 bases, with 16 bases between them. CDR3 DNA: TGTGCCAGCAGTGAATTCCGGCGGGGTCGATACACTGAAGCTTTCTTT. Protein product: CASSEFRRGRYTEAFF.

V is TRBV5-5 and J is TRBJ2-5, with 9 bases that match TRBD2. V shed 7 bases, J shed 5 bases, and the junction held 15 bases outside the gene matches. Germline V gene lookup returns CDR1 SGHKS and CDR2 YYEKEE (reference sequence). This CDR3 spans 16 amino acids. CDR3 DNA: TGTGCCAGCGCGACGGCGAGCGGGAGGTTCTGGGAGACCCAGTACTTC. As protein: CASATASGRFWETQYF.

The count of this clone is one. This rearrangement joins TRBV5-8 to TRBJ2-7; 8 nucleotides line up with TRBD1. Trimming cost V 3 bases and J 0 bases; bases outside gene matches: 5. This CDR3 is 15 amino acids long. Germline-derived CDR1 and CDR2 are SGHTS and YDEGEE. CDR3 in DNA: TGTGCCAGCAGCTCCCGGGACAGGCTCTCCTACGAGCAGTACTTC. Translated, it gives CASSSRDRLSYEQYF. Filled out from reference TRBV5-8 and TRBJ2-7, the complete variable domain reads EAGVTQSPTHLIKTRGQQATLRCSPISGHTSVYWYQQALGLGLQFLLWYDEGEERNRGNFPPRFSGRQFPNYSSELNVNALELEDSALYLCASSSRDRLSYEQYFGPGTRLTVT.